The rows below give T cell receptor beta chains drawn from one sample of a study of blood T cells in healthy people across ages. TCRdb re-called the 5' RACE reads through MiXCR, storing one row per CDR3 protein. The sample records about 1.1 million distinct CDR3 sequences, under 40% being singletons. The sequencing input was blood. Receptor source: a man in his late teens or twenties in good health. The CDR3 runs from the conserved cysteine through the conserved F or W. Fields, in order: clone size, D gene, J gene, V gene, CDR3 protein, CDR3 DNA. The D gene is left open where the match is weak. Clone size is not always given. Where it is, it says once, few, many or a class for expanded clones.

few	.	TRBJ2-3	TRBV2	CASGDRSSTDTQYF	TGTGCCAGCGGGGATCGGTCTAGCACAGATACGCAGTATTTT
.	TRBD2	TRBJ2-7	TRBV4-2	CASSQDRLASYNEQYF	TGTGCCAGCAGCCAAGATCGACTAGCGTCCTACAATGAGCAGTACTTC
.	.	TRBJ2-2	TRBV6-2/TRBV6-3	CATTQGLNTGELFF	TGTGCCACCACGCAGGGCCTGAACACCGGGGAGCTGTTTTTT
few	.	TRBJ2-7	TRBV14	CASSRTGTLQDEQYF	TGTGCCAGCAGCCGTACAGGGACCCTCCAGGACGAGCAGTACTTC
few	.	TRBJ1-1	TRBV6-5	CASSYIMRVGQNTEAFF	TGTGCCAGCAGTTACATTATGCGCGTGGGACAAAACACTGAAGCTTTCTTT
.	.	TRBJ2-6	TRBV4-3	CASSQDSRSGANVLTF	TGCGCCAGCAGCCAAGACTCCCGCTCTGGGGCCAACGTCCTGACTTTC
few	TRBD1	TRBJ1-2	TRBV12-3/TRBV12-4	CASSRPYGQGNGYTF	TGTGCCAGCAGTCGGCCTTACGGACAGGGAAATGGCTACACCTTC
.	.	TRBJ1-4	TRBV12-3/TRBV12-4	CATRVATNEKLFF	TGTGCCACCCGGGTTGCAACTAATGAAAAACTGTTTTTT
.	.	TRBJ1-2	TRBV5-1	CASSFGRLRDGYTF	TGCGCCAGCAGCTTTGGCCGATTAAGGGATGGCTACACCTTC
few	TRBD2	TRBJ2-1	TRBV11-1	CASSLLSSGGFDEQFF	TGTGCCAGCAGCTTATTGTCTAGCGGGGGCTTCGATGAGCAGTTCTTC
few	.	TRBJ2-1	TRBV4-2	CASSQDWAREYNEQFF	TGTGCCAGCAGCCAAGATTGGGCTAGAGAGTACAATGAGCAGTTCTTC
.	TRBD1	TRBJ2-1	TRBV27	CASSLSGTGVYNEQFF	TGTGCCAGCAGTTTATCGGGGACAGGGGTATACAATGAGCAGTTCTTC
.	.	TRBJ2-7	TRBV27	CASSLSWRKPEQYF	TGTGCCAGCAGTTTATCGTGGCGCAAACCCGAGCAGTACTTC
few	.	TRBJ2-4	TRBV6-1	CASSDLGGLRNIQYF	TGTGCCAGCAGTGACCTAGGCGGGTTGCGGAACATTCAGTACTTC
few	.	TRBJ1-1	TRBV12-3/TRBV12-4	CASSYIGQRAPSAFF	TGTGCCAGCAGCTACATTGGACAGAGAGCCCCGTCCGCTTTCTTT
once	.	TRBJ2-7	TRBV4-2	CASSQETYEQYF	TGTGCCAGCAGCCAAGAAACCTACGAGCAGTACTTC
.	.	TRBJ1-1	TRBV27	CASTSTWGERRNTEAFF	TGTGCCAGCACCTCAACCTGGGGGGAGCGGCGGAACACTGAAGCTTTCTTT
.	TRBD2	TRBJ2-3	TRBV4-1	CASSQGQRGGSDTQYF	TGCGCCAGCAGCCAAGGTCAGCGGGGGGGCAGTGATACGCAGTATTTT
.	TRBD1	TRBJ2-1	TRBV27	CASSLYRDRIYNEQFF	TGTGCCAGCAGTCTCTACCGGGACAGAATCTACAATGAGCAGTTCTTC
.	.	TRBJ1-2	TRBV28	CASSSNIYYGYTF	TGTGCCAGCAGTTCTAATATTTACTATGGTTACACCTTC
few	TRBD2	TRBJ2-3	TRBV20-1	CSARVSRGVRTDTQYF	TGCAGTGCTAGAGTATCGCGGGGGGTCCGCACAGATACGCAGTATTTT
.	TRBD2	TRBJ2-3	TRBV4-3	CASSALAGRADTQYF	TGCGCCAGCAGCGCCCTAGCGGGGAGGGCAGATACGCAGTATTTT
.	TRBD1	TRBJ1-2	TRBV29-1	CSYRDSRTGGGYTF	TGCAGCTACCGGGACAGCCGAACGGGTGGTGGCTACACCTTC
few	.	TRBJ2-7	TRBV10-3	CAISEGATSYEQYF	TGTGCCATCAGTGAGGGCGCGACATCGTACGAGCAGTACTTC
few	TRBD1	TRBJ2-5	TRBV20-1	CSAKSRQGAQETQYF	TGCAGTGCCAAGAGTCGACAGGGGGCACAGGAGACCCAGTACTTC
once	TRBD1	TRBJ2-2	TRBV12-3/TRBV12-4	CASTSDRGRNTGELFF	TGTGCCAGCACCTCGGACAGGGGACGGAACACCGGGGAGCTGTTTTTT
.	TRBD1	TRBJ1-1	TRBV2	CASSEGTGVAEAFF	TGTGCCAGCAGTGAAGGGACAGGGGTTGCTGAAGCTTTCTTT
.	TRBD1	TRBJ2-3	TRBV25-1	CASSDRQGYGTDTQYF	TGTGCCAGCAGTGACAGACAGGGATACGGCACAGATACGCAGTATTTT
many	.	TRBJ1-5	TRBV6-6	CASSVGIQPQHF	TGTGCCAGCAGTGTGGGCATTCAGCCCCAGCATTTT
few	.	TRBJ2-2	TRBV20-1	CSATGLGGGELFF	TGCAGTGCTACCGGACTAGGGGGCGGGGAGCTGTTTTTT
few	.	TRBJ1-1	TRBV20-1	CSARDRGGRPEAFF	TGCAGTGCTAGAGACCGCGGGGGGAGACCTGAAGCTTTCTTT
.	.	TRBJ2-4	TRBV4-3	CASSQAGLGGNIQYF	TGCGCCAGCAGCCAAGCTGGACTTGGGGGAAACATTCAGTACTTC
few	.	TRBJ2-5	TRBV20-1	CSARDGLRFPQETQYF	TGCAGTGCTAGAGATGGGCTCCGTTTCCCTCAAGAGACCCAGTACTTC
few	TRBD1	TRBJ1-1	TRBV25-1	CASSEFIFGTGWTEAFF	TGTGCCAGCAGTGAATTTATTTTTGGGACAGGGTGGACTGAAGCTTTCTTT
few	.	TRBJ1-5	TRBV10-3	CAISESGLGAPQHF	TGTGCCATCAGTGAGTCGGGTCTCGGGGCACCCCAGCATTTT
.	.	TRBJ1-2	TRBV5-1	CASSESGPQGGYTF	TGCGCCAGCAGCGAGTCGGGGCCCCAGGGCGGCTACACCTTC
.	.	TRBJ1-2	TRBV4-3	CARSQDQASYGYTF	TGCGCCCGCAGCCAAGACCAGGCTTCGTATGGCTACACCTTC
.	.	TRBJ1-1	TRBV5-1	CASSVAAQGGTEAFF	TGCGCCAGCAGTGTGGCGGCCCAGGGCGGGACTGAAGCTTTCTTT
once	.	TRBJ1-1	TRBV6-1	CASTEGGPNTEAFF	TGTGCCAGCACCGAGGGGGGCCCCAACACTGAAGCTTTCTTT
few	.	TRBJ1-5	TRBV20-1	CSARDVGGAFNQPQHF	TGCAGTGCTAGAGATGTCGGGGGGGCATTCAATCAGCCCCAGCATTTT
few	.	TRBJ1-6	TRBV4-2	CASSQEYRDSPLHF	TGTGCCAGCAGCCAAGAATACAGGGATTCACCCCTCCACTTT
few	TRBD1	TRBJ2-1	TRBV10-3	CAISGELGTGTEQFF	TGTGCCATCAGTGGGGAACTCGGGACAGGGACTGAGCAGTTCTTC